The 15 T cell receptor beta chains listed next were all sequenced from one sample in a study of shared T cell receptors in the human thymus (TCRdb year 2021). Library creation used the immunoSEQ multiplex PCR assay. Sourced from immuneACCESS, this table was stored by TCRdb with only in-frame sequences that have V and J called. A share of the clones is absent; for the studies checked, an unresolved V gene accounts for under half, and the remainder has no known explanation. This sample is represented by a few hundred thousand clones; 85% to 95% of them were singletons. Jointly, the top ten make up approximately 0.02% of the sample. Specimen: thymocytes. The source is a human donor.

The sample holds one count of this clone. This rearrangement joins TRBV6-4 to TRBJ2-1; D may be TRBD2 (7 bases). This CDR3 spans 14 amino acids. V gave up 6 bases and J gave up 8 bases, with 17 bases separating them. Germline values: CDR1 MRHNA, CDR2 SNTAGT. The DNA of the CDR3 is TGTGCCAGCAGGAGGGGGGGAGGGATCGATGAGCAGTTCTTC. Residues: CASRRGGGIDEQFF.

The gene calls are TRBV19 and TRBJ1-2; possible D gene TRBD1, 6 bases. V lost 5 bases and J lost 8, with 24 bases in between. This CDR3 region has 16 residues. CDR1 is LNHDA, CDR2 SQIVND, per germline (reference sequence). DNA for the CDR3: TGTGCCAGTAGTCCATTAAGAGAGGACAGAGGCTCCGGCTACACCTTC. This translates into CASSPLREDRGSGYTF.

The V call is TRBV2, the J call TRBJ2-7; D possibly matches TRBD1 or TRBD2 (5 bases each). The CDR3 has 15 residues. The V end lost 6 bases, the J end lost 4 bases, and 19 bases lay between the germline ends. Germline V gene lookup returns CDR1 SNHLY and CDR2 FYNNEI. CDR3 in amino acids: CASRNGGVHPYEQYF. The CDR3, as DNA: TGTGCCAGCAGGAATGGGGGAGTTCATCCGTACGAGCAGTACTTC.

The table lists this clone with a count of one. V is TRBV5-4 and J is TRBJ2-7; TRBD1 matches at 8 bases. In germline, CDR1 is SGHNT, CDR2 YYREEE (reference sequence). V lost 5 bases and J lost 4; bases outside the gene matches: 11. The CDR3 is made up of 15 amino acids. The CDR3 spells CASRRGLTGGYEQYF. Written as DNA, the CDR3 is TGTGCCAGCAGGCGGGGATTAACAGGGGGATACGAGCAGTACTTC. The full variable domain, in which reference TRBV5-4 and TRBJ2-7 provide the parts outside the CDR3, is ETGVTQSPTHLIKTRGQQVTLRCSSQSGHNTVSWYQQALGQGPQFIFQYYREEENGRGNFPPRFSGLQFPNYSSELNVNALELDDSALYLCASRRGLTGGYEQYFGPGTRLTVT.

In this sample, this clone turned up once. This CDR3 is also generated by other DNA sequences in the sample. V usage is TRBV5-6 and J usage is TRBJ2-3, with D perhaps matching TRBD1 (6 bases). Deletions cut 4 bases from V and 3 bases from J, with 12 bases between. The V gene's germline CDR1 is SGHDT and CDR2 YYEEEE. CDR3 length equals 14 residues. The CDR3 protein is CASSLRGKTDTQYF. CDR3 coding DNA: TGTGCCAGCAGCCTAAGGGGGAAAACAGATACGCAGTATTTT. Together with reference TRBV5-6 and TRBJ2-3, the CDR3 gives the full variable domain: DAGVTQSPTHLIKTRGQQVTLRCSPKSGHDTVSWYQQALGQGPQFIFQYYEEEERQRGNFPDRFSGHQFPNYSSELNVNALLLGDSALYLCASSLRGKTDTQYFGPGTRLTVL.

The chain recombines TRBV7-9 with TRBJ1-4, with D maybe TRBD1 (6 bases). V shed 5 bases and J shed 8 bases, with 18 bases lying between them. From germline, CDR1 is SEHNR and CDR2 FQNEAQ (reference sequence). The CDR3 sequence is 15 residues long. The CDR3 DNA sequence: TGTGCCAGCAGCACTAGACAGGCCTCTGGGGAAAAACTGTTTTTT. It yields the protein CASSTRQASGEKLFF.

This clone was seen just once. This chain joins TRBV28 and TRBJ2-1; 7 bases agree with TRBD1. Trimming cost V 3 bases and J 9 bases; bases outside gene matches: 11. This CDR3 region has 15 residues. Germline CDR1 and CDR2: MDHEN and SYDVKM. CDR3 sequence: CASSLRDSPSGEQFF. In DNA, the CDR3 is TGTGCCAGCAGTTTGAGGGACAGCCCCTCAGGTGAGCAGTTCTTC.

This clone was seen more than once but under ten times. The CDR3 protein is CASRQVDAEAFF. DNA of the CDR3: TGTGCCAGTAGGCAGGTCGATGCTGAAGCTTTCTTT. This chain joins TRBV19 and TRBJ1-1, with D unresolved. Germline V gene sequence: CDR1 LNHDA, CDR2 SQIVND (reference sequence). Deletions cut 6 bases from V and 6 bases from J, with 11 bases between. The CDR3 has 12 amino acids.

The V and J genes are TRBV7-6 and TRBJ1-2; unclear D gene. This CDR3 has 14 residues. The V end was cut by 3 bases, the J end by 6 bases, with 14 bases between. Germline CDR1 and CDR2: SGHVS and FNYEAQ. Written as DNA, the CDR3 is TGTGCCAGCAGCTTCCTAGCTACCTGGGATGGCTACACCTTC. Protein product: CASSFLATWDGYTF.

The CDR3 loop is CASSLYDSSGNTIYF. In DNA, the CDR3 is TGTGCCAGCAGCCTATACGACAGTTCCGGAAACACCATATATTTT. V usage is TRBV7-9 and J usage is TRBJ1-3; D is perhaps TRBD1 (5 bases). Germline loops: CDR1 SEHNR, CDR2 FQNEAQ (reference sequence). V shed 5 bases and J shed 4 bases, with 15 bases lying between them. This CDR3 comprises 15 residues. The full variable domain, completed using reference TRBV7-9 and TRBJ1-3, is DTGVSQNPRHKITKRGQNVTFRCDPISEHNRLYWYRQTLGQGPEFLTYFQNEAQLEKSRLLSDRFSAERPKGSFSTLEIQRTEQGDSAMYLCASSLYDSSGNTIYFGEGSWLTVV.

The CDR3 here is CASRWTMATEAFF. The CDR3 coding sequence is TGTGCCAGCAGGTGGACCATGGCCACTGAAGCTTTCTTT. The genes are TRBV27 and TRBJ1-1, with D hard to call. The germline V gene has CDR1 MNHEY and CDR2 SMNVEV (reference sequence). The CDR3 length is 13 residues. Trimming stripped 6 bases from V and 4 bases from J, with 12 bases between.

The chain couples TRBV5-4 to TRBJ2-1, with D possibly matching TRBD2 (6 bases). Per the germline V gene, CDR1 is SGHNT and CDR2 is YYREEE (reference sequence). V lost 0 bases to trimming and J lost 1 base, with 8 bases between them. CDR3 length equals 15 residues. CDR3 DNA: TGTGCCAGCAGCTTGGTCGGGGGATCCTACAATGAGCAGTTCTTC. Protein product: CASSLVGGSYNEQFF.

The chain employs TRBV2 and TRBJ1-1; D not certain. The CDR3 has 11 amino acids. The germline gives CDR1 SNHLY, CDR2 FYNNEI. Written as DNA, the CDR3 is TGTGGTTGGGAAAAAAACACTGAAGCTTTCTTT. Translation gives CGWEKNTEAFF.

CDR3 loop: CASSLLTSRALRETQYF. DNA of the CDR3: TGTGCCAGCAGCTTATTGACTAGCCGGGCCCTACGGGAGACCCAGTACTTC. The V and J genes are TRBV11-2 and TRBJ2-5; TRBD2 matches 7 bases. CDR3 length: 17 residues. The germline gives CDR1 SGHAT, CDR2 FQNNGV. After removal of 2 bases from V and 5 bases from J, the junction contained 14 bases not matched to a gene.

The chain carries TRBV25-1 and TRBJ2-7, with D possibly TRBD2 on 6 matching bases. CDR1 and CDR2 (germline): MGHDK, SYGVNS. V was cut by 11 bases and J by 6 bases, with 14 bases left in between. The CDR3 runs 11 residues. The CDR3 here is CAQTAGCEQYF. The CDR3 DNA follows: TGTGCCCAAACGGCGGGGTGCGAGCAGTACTTC.